The 5 T cell receptor beta chains in this list originate from one sample, sequenced in a study of CD8 T cells in ankylosing spondylitis. TCRdb used MiXCR to reprocess the 5' RACE reads, holding one entry per CDR3 protein. In the table there are 250,000 or so distinct CDR3 sequences, about 10% of which are singletons. Sequencing was performed on blood, either unsorted or a sorted T cell fraction (not recorded which). Every receptor here comes from a male donor with ankylosing spondylitis or in good health (not recorded which).

In this sample, this clonotype turned up many times. The chain employs TRBV12-3 or TRBV12-4 and TRBJ1-1; the D gene is possibly TRBD1 (5 bases). This CDR3 spans 13 amino acids. V was trimmed by 10 bases and J by 0 bases, leaving 12 bases between them. CDR3 amino acids: CATQRGMNTEAFF. DNA for the CDR3: TGTGCCACCCAGAGGGGCATGAACACTGAAGCTTTCTTT.

This clonotype was counted at least ten times. The rearrangement links TRBV5-1 to TRBJ2-3; D possibly matches TRBD1 or TRBD2 (6 bases each). V gave up 3 bases and J gave up 3 bases, with 14 bases separating them. The CDR3 contains 15 residues. In germline, CDR1 is SGHRS, CDR2 YFSETQ. CDR3 coding DNA: TGCGCCAGCAGCTCCTTTGGGGGGCGGACAGATACGCAGTATTTT. Its protein is CASSSFGGRTDTQYF.

A word on this clonotype: A single base separates this from a much larger clone, so it may be a read error. The chain recombines TRBV9 with TRBJ2-1; possibly TRBD1 for D (6 bases). This CDR3 spans 14 amino acids. CDR1 and CDR2 (germline): SGDLS, YYNGEE. CDR3 DNA: TGTGTCAGCAGCATAGGGGGTACATACAATGAGCAGTTCTTC. This codes for CVSSIGGTYNEQFF.

This clonotype was detected many times. The chain combines TRBV6-5 with TRBJ2-7; D is ambiguous. The V end lost 0 bases, the J end lost 5 bases, and 8 bases lay between the germline ends. Germline V lookup: CDR1 MNHEY, CDR2 SVGAGI. CDR3 length: 13 residues. CDR3 amino acids: CASSYSLDDEQYF. Here the CDR3 DNA reads TGTGCCAGCAGTTACTCCCTAGACGACGAGCAGTACTTC.

This clonotype was seen ten or more times. V gene TRBV20-1 combines with J gene TRBJ2-1; D gene uncertain. In germline, CDR1 is DFQATT, CDR2 SNEGSKA (reference sequence). The V and J ends lost 6 bases and 2 bases respectively, with 17 bases between them. The CDR3 spans 15 residues. The CDR3 region has the DNA TGCAGTGCCCCTTACTCCCCAAGGACCTACAATGAGCAGTTCTTC. This codes for CSAPYSPRTYNEQFF.